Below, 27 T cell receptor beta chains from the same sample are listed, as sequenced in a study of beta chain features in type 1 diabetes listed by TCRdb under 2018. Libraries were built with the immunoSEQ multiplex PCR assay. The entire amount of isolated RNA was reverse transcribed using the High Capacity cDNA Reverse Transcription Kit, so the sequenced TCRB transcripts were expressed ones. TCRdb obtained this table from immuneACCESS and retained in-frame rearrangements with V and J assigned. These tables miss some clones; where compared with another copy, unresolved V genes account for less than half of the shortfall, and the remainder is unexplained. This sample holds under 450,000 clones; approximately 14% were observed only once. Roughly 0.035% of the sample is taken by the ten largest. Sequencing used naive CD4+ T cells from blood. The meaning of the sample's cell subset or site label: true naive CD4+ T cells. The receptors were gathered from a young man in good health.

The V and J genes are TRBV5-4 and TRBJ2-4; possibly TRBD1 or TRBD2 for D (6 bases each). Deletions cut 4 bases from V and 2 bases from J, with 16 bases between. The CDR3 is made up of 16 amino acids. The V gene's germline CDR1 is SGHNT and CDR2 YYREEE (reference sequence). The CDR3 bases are TGTGCCAGCAGCCCTGACGGGGGCGGGACCAAAAACATTCAGTACTTC. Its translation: CASSPDGGGTKNIQYF.

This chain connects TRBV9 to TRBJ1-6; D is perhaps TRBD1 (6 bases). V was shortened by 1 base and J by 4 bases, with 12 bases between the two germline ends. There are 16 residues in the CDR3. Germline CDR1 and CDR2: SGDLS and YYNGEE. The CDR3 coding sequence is TGTGCCAGCAGCGTAACGGACAGTCTTTATAATTCACCCCTCCACTTT. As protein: CASSVTDSLYNSPLHF.

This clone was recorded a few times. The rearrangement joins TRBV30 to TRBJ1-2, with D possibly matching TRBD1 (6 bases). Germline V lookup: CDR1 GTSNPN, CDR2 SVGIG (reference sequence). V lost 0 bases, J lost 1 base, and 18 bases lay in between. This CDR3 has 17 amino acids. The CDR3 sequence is CAWSVMGGHTFNYGYTF. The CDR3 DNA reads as TGTGCCTGGAGTGTAATGGGGGGACATACTTTTAACTATGGCTACACCTTC.

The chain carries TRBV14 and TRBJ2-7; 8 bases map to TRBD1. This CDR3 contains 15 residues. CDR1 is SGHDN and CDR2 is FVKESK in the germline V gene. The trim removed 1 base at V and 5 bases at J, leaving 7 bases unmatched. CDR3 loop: CASSQGRGRWDEQYV. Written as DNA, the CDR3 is TGTGCCAGCAGCCAAGGCAGGGGGCGGTGGGACGAGCAGTACGTC.

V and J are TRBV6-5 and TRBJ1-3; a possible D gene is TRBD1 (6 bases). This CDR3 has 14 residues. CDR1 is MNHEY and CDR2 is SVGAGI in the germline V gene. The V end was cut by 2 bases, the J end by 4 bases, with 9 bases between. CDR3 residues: CASSYTGSGNTIYF. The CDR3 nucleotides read TGTGCCAGCAGTTACACAGGGTCAGGAAACACCATATATTTT.

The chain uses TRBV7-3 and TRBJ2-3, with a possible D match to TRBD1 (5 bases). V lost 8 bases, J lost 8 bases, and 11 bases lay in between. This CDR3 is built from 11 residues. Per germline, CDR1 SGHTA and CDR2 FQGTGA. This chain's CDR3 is CASPDRGTQYF. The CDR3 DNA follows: TGTGCCAGCCCCGATAGGGGTACGCAGTATTTT.

This CDR3 is CSVFGDDTGELFF. In nucleotides, the CDR3 is TGCAGCGTTTTTGGGGATGACACCGGGGAGCTGTTTTTT. This chain uses TRBV29-1 with TRBJ2-2, with D hard to call. Trimming pared 5 bases from V and 3 bases from J, leaving 10 bases between. The germline CDR1 and CDR2 sequences are SQVTM and ANQGSEA. The CDR3 spans 13 residues.

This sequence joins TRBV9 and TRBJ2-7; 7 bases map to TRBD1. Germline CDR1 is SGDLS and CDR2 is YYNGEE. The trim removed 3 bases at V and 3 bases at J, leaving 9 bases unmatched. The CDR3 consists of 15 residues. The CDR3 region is CASSASPGQYYEQYF. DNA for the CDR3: TGTGCCAGCAGCGCCAGCCCGGGACAGTACTACGAGCAGTACTTC.

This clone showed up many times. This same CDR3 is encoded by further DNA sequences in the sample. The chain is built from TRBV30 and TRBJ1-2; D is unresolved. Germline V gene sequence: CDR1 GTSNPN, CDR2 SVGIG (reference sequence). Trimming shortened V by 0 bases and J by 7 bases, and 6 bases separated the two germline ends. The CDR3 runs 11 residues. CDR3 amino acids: CAWSVLGGYTF. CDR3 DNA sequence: TGTGCCTGGAGTGTACTGGGTGGCTACACCTTC.

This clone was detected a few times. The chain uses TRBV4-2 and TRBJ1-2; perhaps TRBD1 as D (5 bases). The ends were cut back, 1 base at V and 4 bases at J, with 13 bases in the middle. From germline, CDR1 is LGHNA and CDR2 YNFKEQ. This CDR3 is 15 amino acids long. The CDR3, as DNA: TGTGCCAGCAGCCAAGGCCTGGGACTGACCTATGGCTACACCTTC. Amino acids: CASSQGLGLTYGYTF.

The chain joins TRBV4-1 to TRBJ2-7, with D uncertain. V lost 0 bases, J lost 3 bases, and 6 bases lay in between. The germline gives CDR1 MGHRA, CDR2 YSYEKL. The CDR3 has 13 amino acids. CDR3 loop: CASSQEGLYEQYF. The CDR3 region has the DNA TGCGCCAGCAGCCAAGAAGGTCTCTACGAGCAGTACTTC.

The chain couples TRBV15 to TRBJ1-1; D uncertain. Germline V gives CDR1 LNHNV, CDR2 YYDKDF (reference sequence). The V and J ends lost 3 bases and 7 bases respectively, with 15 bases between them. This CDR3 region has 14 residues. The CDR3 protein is CATSSGVAAGEAFF. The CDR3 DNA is TGTGCCACCAGCAGCGGGGTGGCAGCTGGTGAAGCTTTCTTT. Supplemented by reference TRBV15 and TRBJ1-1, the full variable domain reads DAMVIQNPRYQVTQFGKPVTLSCSQTLNHNVMYWYQQKSSQAPKLLFHYYDKDFNNEADTPDNFQSRRPNTSFCFLDIRSPGLGDTAMYLCATSSGVAAGEAFFGQGTRLTVV.

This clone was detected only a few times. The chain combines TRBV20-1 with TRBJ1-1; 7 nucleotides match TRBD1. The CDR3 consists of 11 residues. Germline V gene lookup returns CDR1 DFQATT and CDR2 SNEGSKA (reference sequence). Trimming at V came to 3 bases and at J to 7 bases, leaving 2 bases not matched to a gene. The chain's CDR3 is CSASGDSEAFF. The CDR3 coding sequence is TGCAGTGCTAGTGGGGACAGTGAAGCTTTCTTT.

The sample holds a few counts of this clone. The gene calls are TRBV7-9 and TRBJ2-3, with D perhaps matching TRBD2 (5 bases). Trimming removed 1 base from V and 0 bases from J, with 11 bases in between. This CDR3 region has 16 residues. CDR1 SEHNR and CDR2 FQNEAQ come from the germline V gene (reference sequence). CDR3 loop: CASSLVGRTSTDTQYF. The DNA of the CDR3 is TGTGCCAGCAGCTTAGTTGGCCGGACTAGCACAGATACGCAGTATTTT. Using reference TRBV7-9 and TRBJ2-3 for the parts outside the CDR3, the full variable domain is DTGVSQNPRHKITKRGQNVTFRCDPISEHNRLYWYRQTLGQGPEFLTYFQNEAQLEKSRLLSDRFSAERPKGSFSTLEIQRTEQGDSAMYLCASSLVGRTSTDTQYFGPGTRLTVL.

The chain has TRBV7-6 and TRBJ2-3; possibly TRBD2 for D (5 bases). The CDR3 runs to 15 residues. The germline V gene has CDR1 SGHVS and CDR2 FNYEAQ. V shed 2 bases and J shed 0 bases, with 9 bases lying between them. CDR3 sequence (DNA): TGTGCCAGCAGCTTAAATAGCGCAAGCACAGATACGCAGTATTTT. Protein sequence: CASSLNSASTDTQYF. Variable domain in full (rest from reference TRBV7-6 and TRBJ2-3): GAGVSQSPRYKVTKRGQDVALRCDPISGHVSLYWYRQALGQGPEFLTYFNYEAQQDKSGLPNDRFSAERPEGSISTLTIQRTEQRDSAMYRCASSLNSASTDTQYFGPGTRLTVL.

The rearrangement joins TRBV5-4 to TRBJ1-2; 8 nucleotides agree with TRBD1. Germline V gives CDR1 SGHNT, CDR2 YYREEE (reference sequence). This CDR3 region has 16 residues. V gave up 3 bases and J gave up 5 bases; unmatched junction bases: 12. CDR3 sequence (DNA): TGTGCCAGCAGCTCATATACAGGGGGAACGCTATATGGCTACACCTTC. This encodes CASSSYTGGTLYGYTF.

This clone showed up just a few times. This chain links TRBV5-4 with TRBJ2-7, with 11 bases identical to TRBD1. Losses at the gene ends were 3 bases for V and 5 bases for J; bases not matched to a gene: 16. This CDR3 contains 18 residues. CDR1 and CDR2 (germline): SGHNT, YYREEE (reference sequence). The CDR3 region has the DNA TGTGCCAGCAGCTCACCGGACAGGGGGCACGGAATTGGGAACGAGCAGTACGTC. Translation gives CASSSPDRGHGIGNEQYV.

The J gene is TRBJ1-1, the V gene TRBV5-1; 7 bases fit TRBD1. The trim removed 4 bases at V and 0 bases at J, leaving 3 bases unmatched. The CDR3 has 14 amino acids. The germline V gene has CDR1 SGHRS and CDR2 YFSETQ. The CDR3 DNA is TGCGCCAGCAGCAAAGGACAGGTGAACACTGAAGCTTTCTTT. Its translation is CASSKGQVNTEAFF.

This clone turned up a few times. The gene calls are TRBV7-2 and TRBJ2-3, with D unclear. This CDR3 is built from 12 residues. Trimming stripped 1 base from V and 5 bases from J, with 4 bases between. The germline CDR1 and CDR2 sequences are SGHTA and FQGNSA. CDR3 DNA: TGTGCCAGCAGCTTAGAGGTAGATACGCAGTATTTT. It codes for CASSLEVDTQYF.

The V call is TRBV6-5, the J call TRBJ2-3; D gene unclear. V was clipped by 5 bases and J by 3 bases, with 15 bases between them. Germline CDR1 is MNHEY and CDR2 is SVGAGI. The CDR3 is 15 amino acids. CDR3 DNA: TGTGCCAGCAGTCCCTCCGGGCTTAGGACAGATACGCAGTATTTT. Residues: CASSPSGLRTDTQYF.

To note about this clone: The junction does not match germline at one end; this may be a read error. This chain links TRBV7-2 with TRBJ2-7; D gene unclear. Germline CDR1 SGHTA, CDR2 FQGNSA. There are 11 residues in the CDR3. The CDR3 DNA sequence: TGTGCCAGCAGTTGGTCCTACGGGCAGTACTTC. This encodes CASSWSYGQYF. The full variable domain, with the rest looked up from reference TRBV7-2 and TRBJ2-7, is GAGVSQSPSNKVTEKGKDVELRCDPISGHTALYWYRQSLGQGLEFLIYFQGNSAPDKSGLPSDRFSAERTGGSVSTLTIQRTQQEDSAVYLCASSWSYGQYFGPGTRLTVT.

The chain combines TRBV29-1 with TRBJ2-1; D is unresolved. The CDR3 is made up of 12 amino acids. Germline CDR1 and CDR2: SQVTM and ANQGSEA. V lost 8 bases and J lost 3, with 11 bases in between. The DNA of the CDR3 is TGCAGCCTCTCGTCCGGCTACAATGAGCAGTTCTTC. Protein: CSLSSGYNEQFF.

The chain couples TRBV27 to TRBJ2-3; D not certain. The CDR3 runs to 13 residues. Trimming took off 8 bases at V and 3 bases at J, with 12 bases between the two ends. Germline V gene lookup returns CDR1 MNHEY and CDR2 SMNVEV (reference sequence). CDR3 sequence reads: CASHFIGTDTQYF. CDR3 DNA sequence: TGTGCCAGCCATTTCATCGGGACAGATACGCAGTATTTT.

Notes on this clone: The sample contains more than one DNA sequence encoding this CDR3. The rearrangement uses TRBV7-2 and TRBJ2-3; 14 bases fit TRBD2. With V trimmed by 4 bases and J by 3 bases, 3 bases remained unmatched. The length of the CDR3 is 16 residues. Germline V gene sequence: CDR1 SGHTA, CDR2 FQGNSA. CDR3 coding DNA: TGTGCCAGCAGCTCTCGGACTAGCGGGAGGACAGATACGCAGTATTTT. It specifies CASSSRTSGRTDTQYF.

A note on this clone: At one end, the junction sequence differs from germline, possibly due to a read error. CDR3 sequence (DNA): TGTGCTAGCAGCTTAGCGTGGACAGATACGCAGTATTTT. Translation gives CASSLAWTDTQYF. V is TRBV7-7 and J is TRBJ2-3, with a weak D call TRBD2 (5 bases). The CDR3 has 13 amino acids. CDR1 and CDR2 (germline): SSHAT, FNYEAQ (reference sequence).

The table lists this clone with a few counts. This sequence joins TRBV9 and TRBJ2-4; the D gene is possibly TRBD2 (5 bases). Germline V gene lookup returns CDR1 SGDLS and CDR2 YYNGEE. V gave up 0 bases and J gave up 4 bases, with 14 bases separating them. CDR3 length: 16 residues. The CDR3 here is CASSVGISAEKNIQYF. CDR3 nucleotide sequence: TGTGCCAGCAGCGTAGGAATCTCAGCGGAAAAAAACATTCAGTACTTC.

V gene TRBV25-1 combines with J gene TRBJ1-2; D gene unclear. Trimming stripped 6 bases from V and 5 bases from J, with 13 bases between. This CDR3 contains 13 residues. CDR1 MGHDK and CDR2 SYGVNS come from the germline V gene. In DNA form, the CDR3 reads TGTGCCAGCAGCCCCTCGACCGTTTATGGCTACACCTTC. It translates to CASSPSTVYGYTF.